Sequencing of this T cell receptor (beta chain) was carried out in a study of metastatic and nonmetastatic thyroid tumors. Overall study context: From malignant and benign thyroid patients, repertoires in blood and in tumor or nodule tissue were compared.

This CDR3 is built from 15 residues. The V gene end was trimmed by 5 bases and the J gene end by 8 bases; junction bases not matched to a gene: 11. Whole-study results and caveats: TCR beta diversity was reportedly significantly higher in malignant thyroid tumors than benign nodules, in blood and tumor.

With MiXCR, TCRdb reprocessed the PCR reads. The data contain about 47,000 clones, approximately 24% of them singletons. About this clone itself: Its specificity is unknown.

None of the patients had undergone any treatment ahead of thyroid surgery. The rearrangement uses TRBV12-3 or TRBV12-4 and TRBJ2-7, with 11 bases aligning to TRBD1. Sequencing was carried out using blood. The TCR originated in a male donor with papillary thyroid cancer or a benign thyroid nodule (not recorded which). Some clones in this sample may be carry-over from other donors' samples. Here the CDR3 DNA reads TGTGCCAGCAGTCTTCCGGGACAGGGGGTTAGAAAGCAGTACTTC. It translates to CASSLPGQGVRKQYF.